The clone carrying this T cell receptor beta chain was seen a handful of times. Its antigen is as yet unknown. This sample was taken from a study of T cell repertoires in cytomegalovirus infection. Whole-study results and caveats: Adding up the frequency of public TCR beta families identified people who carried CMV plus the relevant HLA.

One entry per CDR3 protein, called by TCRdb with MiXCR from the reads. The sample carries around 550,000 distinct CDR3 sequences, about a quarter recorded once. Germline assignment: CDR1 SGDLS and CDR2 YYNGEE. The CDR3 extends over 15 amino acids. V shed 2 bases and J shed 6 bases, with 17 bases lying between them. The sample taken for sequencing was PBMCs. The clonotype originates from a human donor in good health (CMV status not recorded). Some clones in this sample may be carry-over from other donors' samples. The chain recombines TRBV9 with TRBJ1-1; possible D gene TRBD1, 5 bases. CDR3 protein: CASSVARGTGSEAFF. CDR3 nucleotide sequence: TGTGCCAGCAGCGTGGCGCGGGGGACGGGGTCTGAAGCTTTCTTT.